Given below is one T cell receptor beta chain in context. Its antigen is undetermined. Germline CDR1 reads SGHRS; CDR2 reads YFSETQ. The CDR3 sequence is 15 residues long. V lost 5 bases to trimming and J lost 2 bases; unmatched junction nucleotides: 8. The data were obtained in a study of cytomegalovirus exposure and HLA in healthy donors. Whole-study context: Inside one of the first data releases sat 75 million to 100 million unique TCRs taken from HLA-typed donors.

60 Vbeta and 13 Jbeta primers were used in PCR. The table came from immunoSEQ multiplex PCR; TCRdb's copy has only in-frame clones and leaves some out. The data hold 150,000 to 180,000 clones, with under 80% observed a single time. Overall study results and limits: Earlier analysis found most TCR beta V segments productive about 87% or about 30% of the time. One variant, a missense change in DCLRE1C, was linked in a later analysis to TCR beta V- and J-gene trimming.

The clonotype was recovered from a man aged 30-40 years in good health and CMV-seronegative. The material sequenced was PBMCs. The V and J genes are TRBV5-1 and TRBJ2-3; 7 positions match TRBD1. CDR3 in DNA: TGCGCCAGCAGGACCGGGACAGACTTCACAGATACGCAGTATTTT. It translates to CASRTGTDFTDTQYF. The full variable domain, its missing parts supplied by reference TRBV5-1 and TRBJ2-3, is KAGVTQTPRYLIKTRGQQVTLSCSPISGHRSVSWYQQTPGQGLQFLFEYFSETQRNKGNFPGRFSGRQFSNSRSEMNVSTLELGDSALYLCASRTGTDFTDTQYFGPGTRLTVL.